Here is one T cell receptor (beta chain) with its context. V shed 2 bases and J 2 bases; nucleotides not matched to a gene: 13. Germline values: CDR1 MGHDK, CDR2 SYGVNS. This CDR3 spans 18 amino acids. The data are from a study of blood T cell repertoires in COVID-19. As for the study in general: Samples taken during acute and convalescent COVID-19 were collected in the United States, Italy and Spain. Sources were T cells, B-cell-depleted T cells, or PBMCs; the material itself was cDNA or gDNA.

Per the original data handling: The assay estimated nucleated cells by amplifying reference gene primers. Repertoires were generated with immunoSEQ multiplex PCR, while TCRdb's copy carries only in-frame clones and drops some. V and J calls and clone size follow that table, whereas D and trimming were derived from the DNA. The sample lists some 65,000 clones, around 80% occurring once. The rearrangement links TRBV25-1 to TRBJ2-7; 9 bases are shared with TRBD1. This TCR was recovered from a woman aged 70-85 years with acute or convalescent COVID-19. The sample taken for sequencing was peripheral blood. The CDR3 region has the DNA TGTGCCAGCAGTGAAACTATCACACAGGGGGCGCAAGCCTACGAGCAGTACTTC. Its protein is CASSETITQGAQAYEQYF.